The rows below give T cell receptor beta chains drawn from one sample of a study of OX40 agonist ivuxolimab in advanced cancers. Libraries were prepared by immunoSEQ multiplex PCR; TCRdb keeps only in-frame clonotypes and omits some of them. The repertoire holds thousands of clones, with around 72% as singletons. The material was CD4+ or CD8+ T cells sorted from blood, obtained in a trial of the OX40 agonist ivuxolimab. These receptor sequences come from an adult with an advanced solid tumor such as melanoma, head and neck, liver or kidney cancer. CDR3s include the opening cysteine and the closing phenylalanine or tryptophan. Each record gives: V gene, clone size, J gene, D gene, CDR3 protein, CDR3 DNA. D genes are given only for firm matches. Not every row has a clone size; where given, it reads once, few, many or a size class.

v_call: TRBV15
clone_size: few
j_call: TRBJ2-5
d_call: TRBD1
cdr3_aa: CATSLPGQGAETQYF
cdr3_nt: TGTGCCACCAGCCTTCCGGGACAGGGTGCAGAGACCCAGTACTTC

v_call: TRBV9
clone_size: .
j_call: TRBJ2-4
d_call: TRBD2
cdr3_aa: CASNGEGRGGDIQYF
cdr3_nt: TGTGCCAGCAATGGAGAAGGACGGGGAGGGGACATTCAGTACTTC

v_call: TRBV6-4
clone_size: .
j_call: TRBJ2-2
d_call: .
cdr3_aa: CASKGNGDTGELFF
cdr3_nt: TGTGCCAGCAAGGGCAACGGTGACACCGGGGAGCTGTTTTTT

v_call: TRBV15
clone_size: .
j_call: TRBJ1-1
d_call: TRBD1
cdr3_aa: CATSRDYGTANTEAFF
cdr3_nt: TGTGCCACCAGCAGAGATTATGGGACAGCGAACACTGAAGCTTTCTTT

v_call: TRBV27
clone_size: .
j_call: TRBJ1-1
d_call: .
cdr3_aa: CASSLSAGPNTEAFF
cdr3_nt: TGTGCCAGCAGTTTATCGGCAGGGCCAAACACTGAAGCTTTCTTT

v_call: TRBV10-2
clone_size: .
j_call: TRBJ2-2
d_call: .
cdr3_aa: CASSEGTGELFF
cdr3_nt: TGCGCCAGCAGTGAGGGCACCGGGGAGCTGTTTTTT

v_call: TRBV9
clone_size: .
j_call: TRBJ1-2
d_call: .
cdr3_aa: CASSGSQGPHGYTF
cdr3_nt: TGTGCCAGCAGCGGGAGCCAGGGACCCCATGGCTACACCTTC

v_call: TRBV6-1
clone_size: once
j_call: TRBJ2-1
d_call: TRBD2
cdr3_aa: CASSELRGTNNEQFF
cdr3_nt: TGTGCCAGCAGTGAATTGCGGGGGACTAACAATGAGCAGTTCTTC

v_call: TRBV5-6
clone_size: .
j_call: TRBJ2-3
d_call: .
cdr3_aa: CASSPAKQGSDTQYF
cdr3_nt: TGTGCCAGCAGCCCGGCGAAACAGGGCTCAGATACGCAGTATTTT

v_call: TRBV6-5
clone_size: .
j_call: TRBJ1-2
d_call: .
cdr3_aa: CASNADPPFQGYTF
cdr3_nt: TGTGCCAGCAACGCCGATCCACCGTTTCAAGGCTACACCTTC

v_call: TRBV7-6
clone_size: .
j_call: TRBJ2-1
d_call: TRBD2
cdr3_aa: CASSSRPIAGGPSSSYNEQFF
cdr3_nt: TGTGCCAGCAGCTCCCGACCGATAGCGGGGGGGCCCTCAAGCTCCTACAATGAGCAGTTCTTC

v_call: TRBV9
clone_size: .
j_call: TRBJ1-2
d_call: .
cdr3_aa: CASSPPRQISPYTF
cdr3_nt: TGTGCCAGCAGCCCCCCTCGACAGATCTCTCCCTACACCTTC

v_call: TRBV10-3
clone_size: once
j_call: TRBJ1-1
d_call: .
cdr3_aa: CAVQRARLKEAFF
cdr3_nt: TGTGCCGTCCAAAGGGCACGCTTGAAAGAAGCTTTCTTT

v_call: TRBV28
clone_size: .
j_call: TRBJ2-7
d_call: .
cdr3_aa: CATRTVSSYEQYF
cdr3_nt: TGTGCCACCAGGACGGTGAGCTCCTACGAGCAGTACTTC

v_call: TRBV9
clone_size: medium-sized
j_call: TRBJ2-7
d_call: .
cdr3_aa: CASSAQPQGSYEQYF
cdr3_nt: TGTGCCAGCAGCGCCCAGCCACAGGGTTCCTACGAGCAGTACTTC

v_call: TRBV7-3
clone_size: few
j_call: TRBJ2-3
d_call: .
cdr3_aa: CASSTDSGGTDTQYF
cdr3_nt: TGTGCCAGCAGCACGGACTCGGGAGGCACAGATACGCAGTATTTT

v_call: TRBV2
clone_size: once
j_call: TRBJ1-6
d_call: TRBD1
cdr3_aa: CANRPGTEGGSYNSPLHF
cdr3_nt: TGTGCCAACCGTCCGGGGACAGAGGGAGGATCCTATAATTCACCCCTCCACTTT

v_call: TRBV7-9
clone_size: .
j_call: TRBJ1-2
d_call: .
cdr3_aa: CASSLGGRTEYGYTF
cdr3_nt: TGTGCCAGCAGCTTAGGCGGACGGACTGAATATGGCTACACCTTC

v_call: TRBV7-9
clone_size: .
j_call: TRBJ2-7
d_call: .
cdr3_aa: CASRSQQGSNYEQYF
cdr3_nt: TGTGCCAGCCGGTCACAACAGGGTTCTAATTACGAGCAGTACTTC

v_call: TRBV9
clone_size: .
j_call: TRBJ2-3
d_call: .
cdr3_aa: CASSGWGSTDTQYF
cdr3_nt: TGTGCCAGCAGCGGCTGGGGGAGCACAGATACGCAGTATTTT

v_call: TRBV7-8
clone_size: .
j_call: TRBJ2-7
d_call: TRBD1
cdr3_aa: CASSLDRGFNEQYF
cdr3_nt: TGTGCCAGCAGCTTAGACAGGGGGTTCAACGAGCAGTACTTC

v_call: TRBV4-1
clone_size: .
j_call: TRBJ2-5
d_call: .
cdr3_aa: CASSQSGQRSETQYF
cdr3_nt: TGCGCCAGCAGCCAGTCAGGTCAAAGGTCAGAGACCCAGTACTTC

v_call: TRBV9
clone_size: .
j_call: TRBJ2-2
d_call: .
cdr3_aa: CASSDKPNTGELFF
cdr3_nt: TGTGCCAGCAGCGACAAGCCGAACACCGGGGAGCTGTTTTTT

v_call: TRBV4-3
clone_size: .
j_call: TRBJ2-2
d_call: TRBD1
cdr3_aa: CASSYTGTGDTNTGELFF
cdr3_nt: TGCGCCAGCAGCTATACCGGGACAGGGGATACGAACACCGGGGAGCTGTTTTTT

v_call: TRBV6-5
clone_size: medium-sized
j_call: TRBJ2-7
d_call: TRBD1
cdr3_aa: CASGWTGRNEQYF
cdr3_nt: TGTGCCAGCGGTTGGACAGGGAGAAACGAGCAGTACTTC

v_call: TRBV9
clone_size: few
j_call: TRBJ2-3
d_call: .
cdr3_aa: CASSDGQGTDTQYF
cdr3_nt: TGTGCCAGCAGCGACGGGCAGGGGACAGATACGCAGTATTTT

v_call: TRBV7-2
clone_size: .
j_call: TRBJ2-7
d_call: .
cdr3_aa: CASSLLSDFTYEQYF
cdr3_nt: TGTGCCAGCAGCTTATTAAGTGACTTTACCTACGAGCAGTACTTC

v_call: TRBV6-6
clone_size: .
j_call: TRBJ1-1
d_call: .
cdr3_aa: CASEGHREATFLAFF
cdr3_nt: TGTGCCAGCGAAGGCCACAGGGAAGCAACTTTTTTGGCTTTCTTT

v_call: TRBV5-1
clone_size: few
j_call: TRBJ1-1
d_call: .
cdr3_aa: CASSLGTGALTEAFF
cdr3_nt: TGCGCCAGCAGCTTGGGGACCGGCGCTCTCACTGAAGCTTTCTTT

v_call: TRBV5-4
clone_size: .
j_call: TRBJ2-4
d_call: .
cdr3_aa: CASSLVGRESGNIQYF
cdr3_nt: TGTGCCAGCAGCTTGGTGGGCAGGGAATCGGGAAACATTCAGTACTTC

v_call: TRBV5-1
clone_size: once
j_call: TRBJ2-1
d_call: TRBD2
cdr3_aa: CASSLTGLVTEQFF
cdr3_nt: TGCGCCAGCAGCCTGACGGGACTAGTGACTGAGCAGTTCTTC

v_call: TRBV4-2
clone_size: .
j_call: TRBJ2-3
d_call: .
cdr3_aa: CASRNRESVSTDTQYF
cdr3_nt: TGTGCCAGCAGGAACCGGGAGTCAGTCAGCACAGATACGCAGTATTTT

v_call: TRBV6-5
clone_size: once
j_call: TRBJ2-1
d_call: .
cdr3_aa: CASSYSGASNEQFF
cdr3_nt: TGTGCCAGCAGTTACTCGGGGGCCAGCAATGAGCAGTTCTTC

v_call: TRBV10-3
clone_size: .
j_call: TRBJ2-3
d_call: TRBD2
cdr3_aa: CAISDTSGGATTDTQYF
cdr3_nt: TGTGCCATCAGTGACACTAGCGGGGGGGCCACCACAGATACGCAGTATTTT

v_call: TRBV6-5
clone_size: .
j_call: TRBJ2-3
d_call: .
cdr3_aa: CASGATDTQYF
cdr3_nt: TGTGCCAGCGGGGCGACAGATACGCAGTATTTT

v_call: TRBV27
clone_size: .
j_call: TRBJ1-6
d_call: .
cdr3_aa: CASSLLAGKSPLHF
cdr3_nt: TGTGCCAGCAGTTTATTGGCAGGAAAGTCACCCCTCCACTTT

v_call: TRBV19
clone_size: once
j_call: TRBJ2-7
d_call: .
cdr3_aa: CASSIVSTATYEQYF
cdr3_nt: TGTGCCAGTAGTATAGTATCGACAGCCACCTACGAGCAGTACTTC

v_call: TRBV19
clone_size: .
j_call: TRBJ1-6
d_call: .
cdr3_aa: CASSISEGSGSSPLHF
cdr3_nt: TGTGCCAGTAGTATCTCCGAAGGGTCCGGTAGTTCACCCCTCCACTTT

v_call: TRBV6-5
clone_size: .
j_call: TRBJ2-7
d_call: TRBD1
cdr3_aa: CASSYTDRIDEQYF
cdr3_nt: TGTGCCAGCAGTTACACGGACAGGATCGACGAGCAGTACTTC

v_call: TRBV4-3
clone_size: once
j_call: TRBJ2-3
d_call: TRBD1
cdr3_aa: CASTPVTGLLETQYF
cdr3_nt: TGCGCCAGCACCCCAGTGACAGGGCTCCTCGAAACGCAGTATTTT

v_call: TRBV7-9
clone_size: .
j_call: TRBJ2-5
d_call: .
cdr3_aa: CASSLAGGAPNQETQYF
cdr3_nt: TGTGCCAGCAGCTTAGCGGGGGGGGCTCCCAACCAAGAGACCCAGTACTTC

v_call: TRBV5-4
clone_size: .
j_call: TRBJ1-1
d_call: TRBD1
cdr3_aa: CASSGTGKAFF
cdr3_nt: TGTGCCAGCAGCGGGACAGGGAAGGCTTTCTTT

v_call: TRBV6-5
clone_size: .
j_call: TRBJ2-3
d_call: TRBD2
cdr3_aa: CASRQGLAGTDTQYF
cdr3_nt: TGTGCCAGCCGCCAAGGACTAGCGGGCACAGATACGCAGTATTTT

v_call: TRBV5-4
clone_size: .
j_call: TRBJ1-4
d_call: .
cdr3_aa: CASSLPDGGTGPEKLFF
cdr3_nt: TGTGCCAGCAGCTTGCCCGATGGGGGTACGGGGCCTGAAAAACTGTTTTTT

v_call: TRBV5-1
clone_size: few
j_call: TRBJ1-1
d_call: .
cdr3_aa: CASSLIGRMNTEAFF
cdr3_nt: TGCGCCAGCAGCTTGATCGGGCGGATGAACACTGAAGCTTTCTTT

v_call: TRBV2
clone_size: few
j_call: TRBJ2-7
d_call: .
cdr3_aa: CASRKTSYEQYF
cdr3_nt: TGTGCCAGCAGGAAGACCTCCTACGAGCAGTACTTC

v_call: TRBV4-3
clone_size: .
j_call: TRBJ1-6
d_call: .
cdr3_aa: CASSQGETNSPLHF
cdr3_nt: TGCGCCAGCAGCCAGGGTGAGACGAATTCACCCCTCCACTTT

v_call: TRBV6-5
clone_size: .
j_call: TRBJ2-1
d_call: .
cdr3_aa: CASSPRGSSYNEQFF
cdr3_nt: TGTGCCAGCAGTCCTAGGGGGTCCTCCTACAATGAGCAGTTCTTC

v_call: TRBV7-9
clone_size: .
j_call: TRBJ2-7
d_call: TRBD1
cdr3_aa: CASSLGAGGPFYEQYF
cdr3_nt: TGTGCCAGCAGCTTAGGGGCAGGGGGCCCCTTCTACGAGCAGTACTTC

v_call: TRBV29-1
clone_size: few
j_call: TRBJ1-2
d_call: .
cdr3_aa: CSVRTDYNYGYTF
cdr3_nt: TGCAGCGTTAGGACGGACTATAACTATGGCTACACCTTC

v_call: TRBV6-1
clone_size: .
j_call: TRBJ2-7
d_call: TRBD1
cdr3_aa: CASSEGKTGVTYEQYF
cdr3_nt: TGTGCCAGCAGTGAAGGCAAGACAGGGGTGACCTACGAGCAGTACTTC

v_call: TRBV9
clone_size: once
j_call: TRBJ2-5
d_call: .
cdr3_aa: CASSFDSTQETQYF
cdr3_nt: TGTGCCAGCAGCTTCGACAGTACCCAAGAGACCCAGTACTTC

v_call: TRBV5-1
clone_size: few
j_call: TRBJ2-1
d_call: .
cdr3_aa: CASSGGHGPYNEQFF
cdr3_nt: TGCGCCAGCAGCGGGGGACACGGACCCTACAATGAGCAGTTCTTC

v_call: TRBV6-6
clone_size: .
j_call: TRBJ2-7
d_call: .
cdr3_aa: CASSYLAENEQYF
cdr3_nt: TGTGCCAGCAGTTACCTTGCGGAGAACGAGCAGTACTTC

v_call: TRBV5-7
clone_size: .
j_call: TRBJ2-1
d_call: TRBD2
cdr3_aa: CASRWVAGGEWSNEQFF
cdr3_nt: TGTGCCAGCAGATGGGTAGCGGGGGGGGAATGGAGCAATGAGCAGTTCTTC

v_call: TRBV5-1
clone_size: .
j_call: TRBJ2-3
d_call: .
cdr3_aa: CASSSRDARDTQYF
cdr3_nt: TGCGCCAGCAGCTCCCGGGACGCAAGAGATACGCAGTATTTT

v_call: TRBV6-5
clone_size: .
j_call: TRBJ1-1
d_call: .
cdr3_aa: CASRTTPYTEAFF
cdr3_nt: TGTGCCAGCAGAACGACACCTTACACTGAAGCTTTCTTT